Listed below are T cell receptor beta chains from one sample, sequenced in a study of blood T cells in healthy people across ages. TCRdb analysed the 5' RACE reads with MiXCR anew, one entry per CDR3 protein. The sample records 890,000 or so distinct CDR3 sequences, approximately 59% being singletons. Sequenced sample: blood. Every receptor here comes from a man aged 25 to 45 in good health. Both conserved end residues are part of each CDR3. The order of the fields is J gene, CDR3 length, V gene, D gene, clone size, CDR3 DNA, CDR3 protein. A D gene is named only where the DNA matches it firmly. Not all rows give a size; the values are once, few, many and, for expanded clones, a class.

TRBJ2-4,10,TRBV20-1,.,.,TGCAGTGCTTCCCGGGACATTCAGTACTTC,CSASRDIQYF
TRBJ2-3,13,TRBV6-4,.,many,TGTGCCAGCAGTGAGGCCTATCTGGATACGCAGTATTTT,CASSEAYLDTQYF
TRBJ2-1,15,TRBV28,TRBD2,.,TGTGCCAGCAGCCCCTCGCGGGGGGGCTCAAATGAGCAGTTCTTC,CASSPSRGGSNEQFF
TRBJ2-3,14,TRBV11-2,.,few,TGTGCCAGCAGCTACGGGCGAATTGGGAATACGCAGTATTTT,CASSYGRIGNTQYF
TRBJ1-5,15,TRBV20-1,TRBD1,.,TGCAGTGCTAGAGATGTACAGGGGCGAAATCAGCCCCAGCATTTT,CSARDVQGRNQPQHF
TRBJ2-5,16,TRBV3-1,.,few,TGTGCCAGCAGCCATGAGCTAGGACTAAACCAAGAGACCCAGTACTTC,CASSHELGLNQETQYF
TRBJ2-5,15,TRBV9,TRBD2,few,TGTGCCAGCAGCGTGAGCGGGGGGGGATTAGAGACCCAGTACTTC,CASSVSGGGLETQYF
TRBJ2-4,15,TRBV20-1,TRBD1,.,TGCAGTGCTAGAGCCCCCCGGACAGGGGGTAAGGAGCAGTACTTC,CSARAPRTGGKEQYF
TRBJ2-3,16,TRBV7-2,TRBD1,once,TGTGCCAGCAGCTTAGATAAGGGGGCGGTAGGAGATACGCAGTATTTT,CASSLDKGAVGDTQYF
TRBJ2-1,12,TRBV9,.,.,TGTGCCAGCAGCGTTAGGTGGAATGAGCAGTTCTTC,CASSVRWNEQFF
TRBJ2-3,17,TRBV7-2,TRBD2,.,TGTGCCAGCAGCTTAGTTGCGGGGGGCCCAAACACAGATACGCAGTATTTT,CASSLVAGGPNTDTQYF
TRBJ2-1,15,TRBV18,TRBD1,.,TGTGCCAGCTCACCCCTGGCAGGGGGCTTCGATGAGCAGTTCTTC,CASSPLAGGFDEQFF
TRBJ1-4,12,TRBV20-1,.,.,TGCAACCCGGGGTTTACTAGGGGAAAACTGTTTTTT,CNPGFTRGKLFF
TRBJ2-7,12,TRBV12-3/TRBV12-4,.,.,TGTGCCAGCACCGAGACAGGATACGAGCAGTACTTC,CASTETGYEQYF
TRBJ2-7,12,TRBV20-1,.,.,TGCAGTGCTACTCCCGGGGTAGTTGAGCAGTACTTC,CSATPGVVEQYF
TRBJ1-2,14,TRBV20-1,.,.,TGCAGCCCCTCAGGCGGGGGGGGGAACTATGGCTACACCTTC,CSPSGGGGNYGYTF
TRBJ2-4,18,TRBV6-5,TRBD2,.,TGTGCCAGCAGTTACCACGTCGGGACTAGCGGGGGTTTTGGCATTCAGTACTTC,CASSYHVGTSGGFGIQYF
TRBJ2-1,14,TRBV4-3,.,few,TGCGCCAGCAGCCAGCCCCAGACTAGTTGTGAGCAGTTCTTC,CASSQPQTSCEQFF
TRBJ2-7,13,TRBV29-1,TRBD1,.,TGCAGCGCTGGACAGGGGGCTTCCTACGAGCAGTACTTC,CSAGQGASYEQYF
TRBJ1-1,14,TRBV2,.,.,TGTGCCAGCAGTGATGGGGGGCGCGGCACTGAAGCTTTCTTT,CASSDGGRGTEAFF
TRBJ2-5,15,TRBV9,TRBD1,.,TGTGCCAGCAGCGGCGACAGGGGGGGATGGGAGACCCAGTACTTC,CASSGDRGGWETQYF
TRBJ2-5,14,TRBV7-9,.,.,TGTGCCGAACAGCAGCTAACGGGGGCCGAGACCCAGTACTTC,CAEQQLTGAETQYF
TRBJ1-1,14,TRBV7-9,.,.,TGTGCCAGCAGCTGGACCCCCCCGGGCACTGAAGCTTTCTTT,CASSWTPPGTEAFF
TRBJ2-7,15,TRBV7-2,.,.,TGTGCCAGCAGCTTAGACGCAGGGATTTCCTACGAGCAGTACTTC,CASSLDAGISYEQYF
TRBJ2-1,13,TRBV29-1,.,.,TGCAGCGTCGACCTTGGGGCCAGCGATGAGCAGTTCTTC,CSVDLGASDEQFF
TRBJ2-1,12,TRBV6-2/TRBV6-3,.,.,TGTGCCAGCAGTTACTCGTTTGAGACCCAGTTCTTC,CASSYSFETQFF
TRBJ1-5,16,TRBV10-3,TRBD1,few,TGTGCCATCAGTCCCGGGACAGGGGATAGCAATCAGCCCCAGCATTTT,CAISPGTGDSNQPQHF
TRBJ1-2,14,TRBV7-9,.,few,TGTGCCAGCAGCCCCCAGGTGGCAGGGAGTGGCTACACCTTC,CASSPQVAGSGYTF
TRBJ2-7,15,TRBV28,.,.,TGTGTCAGCTCCACTGGAACAGGGAGGACCTACGAGCAGTACTTC,CVSSTGTGRTYEQYF
TRBJ2-1,15,TRBV6-2/TRBV6-3,.,.,TGTGCCAGCAGTTATTCCTACAATATTCGGGGCAGGCAGTTCTTC,CASSYSYNIRGRQFF
TRBJ2-7,17,TRBV20-1,TRBD2,.,TGCAGTGCTAGAGTTAGCGGGGGGATGTTATCCTACAATGAGCAGTACTTC,CSARVSGGMLSYNEQYF
TRBJ2-7,13,TRBV5-6,.,.,TGTGCCAGCAGCTCGGTTCGGGCCTACGAGCAGTACTTC,CASSSVRAYEQYF
TRBJ2-7,15,TRBV25-1,TRBD1,few,TGTGCCAGCAGTGATCCGGGACAGGGTTCCTACGAGCAGTACTTC,CASSDPGQGSYEQYF